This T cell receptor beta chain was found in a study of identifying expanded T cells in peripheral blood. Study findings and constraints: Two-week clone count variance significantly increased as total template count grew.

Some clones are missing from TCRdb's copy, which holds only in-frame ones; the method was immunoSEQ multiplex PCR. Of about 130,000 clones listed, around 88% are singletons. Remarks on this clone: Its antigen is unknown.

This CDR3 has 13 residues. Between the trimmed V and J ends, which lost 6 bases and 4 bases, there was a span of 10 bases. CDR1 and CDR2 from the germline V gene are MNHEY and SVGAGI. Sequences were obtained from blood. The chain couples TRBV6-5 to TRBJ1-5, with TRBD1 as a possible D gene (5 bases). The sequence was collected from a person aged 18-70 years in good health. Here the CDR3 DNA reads TGTGCCAGCAGCCTAGACAGAAATCAGCCCCAGCATTTT. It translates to CASSLDRNQPQHF.